This entry concerns a single T cell receptor beta chain. Antigen: not known. These data originate in a study of shared clonotypes between healthy human individuals. Study overall: CD4 naive and CD4 memory each took three plates per donor, while CD8 naive took two and CD8 memory one. Study-level points and caveats: The naive CD4 repertoires of a few donors were compared, and roughly 5% of clonotypes were shared. Richness estimates generally favored naive over memory subsets.

Some clones are missing from TCRdb's copy, which holds only in-frame ones; the method was immunoSEQ multiplex PCR. Of about 300,000 clones detected, roughly 70% appear once; the ten largest clones hold 10%. The CDR3 sequence is 13 residues long. Trimming took off 7 bases at V and 6 bases at J, with 13 bases between the two ends. Germline CDR1 and CDR2: MDHEN and SYDVKM. The chain has TRBV28 and TRBJ2-1; D gene ambiguous. The sequenced material came from memory CD4+ T cells sorted from blood. This sample's subset: CD45RA-negative fraction. This clonotype originated in a man aged 25 to 40 in good health. DNA of the CDR3: TGTGCCAGCAACCTTGACTTACGCAATGAGCAGTTCTTC. Residues: CASNLDLRNEQFF.